The TCR beta chain described here comes from a study of blood T cell repertoires in COVID-19. Study-level background: The United States, Italy and Spain were the sources of the acute and convalescent COVID-19 samples.

Germline assignment: CDR1 SGDLS and CDR2 YYNGEE. The CDR3 covers 17 residues. Germline trimming cut 0 bases from V and 5 bases from J; bases unmatched to any gene: 11. Assay: immunoSEQ multiplex PCR; the TCRdb copy retains only in-frame clones and omits some. Among over 25,000 clones listed, around nine tenths were seen once. V usage is TRBV9 and J usage is TRBJ2-4, with 7 bases aligning to TRBD1. The receptor comes from a man between 65 and 85 years old with active COVID-19. Sequences were obtained from peripheral blood. The CDR3 sequence: CASSVEGGALGQNIQYF. In DNA, the CDR3 is TGTGCCAGCAGCGTAGAAGGGGGCGCGCTCGGACAAAACATTCAGTACTTC.